Sequencing of this T cell receptor beta chain was carried out in a study of T-cell reconstitution after alpha-beta-depleted transplantation in children. In this sample, this clonotype turned up a few times. Antigen: not known. Unique molecular identifiers were built into the TCRbeta library. TCRdb re-analysed the PCR reads in MiXCR, keeping a single row per CDR3 protein. Seen here are 90,000 to 150,000 distinct CDR3 sequences, 20% to 25% observed once, and the top ten hold over 9.5%. Overall study findings and caveats: As was reported, about two months after transplant, alpha-beta T cells came from several hundred expanded graft clones. Several patients had high TCRbeta diversity at day 60; it came from surviving recipient T cells and thymic progenitors. T-cell counts and diversity at one year post-transplant came mainly from newly produced T cells.

Specimen: PBMCs, mostly from graft donor cells, collected 180 days after TCRalphabeta/CD19-depleted stem cell transplant. The receptor was isolated from a male patient between 2 and 15 years old who had a stem cell transplant for chronic granulomatous disease, so the T cells may come from the graft donor.

Here the CDR3 DNA reads TGTGCCACCAACGAACCGGGACAGTACAATGAGCAGTTCTTC. It translates to CATNEPGQYNEQFF. The chain recombines TRBV15 with TRBJ2-1, with 7 bases aligning to TRBD1. The CDR3 has 14 amino acids. After removal of 7 bases from V and 4 bases from J, the junction contained 7 bases not matched to a gene. Germline CDR1 LNHNV, CDR2 YYDKDF (reference sequence).